This TCR beta chain derives from a study of T cells after somatic rescue of genetic block. Some clones are missing from TCRdb's copy, which holds only in-frame ones; the method was immunoSEQ multiplex PCR. The sample lists tens of thousands of clones, about 87% occurring once. The CDR3 totals 17 residues. Trimming took off 4 bases at V and 6 bases at J, with 19 bases between the two ends. The gene calls are TRBV23-1 and TRBJ1-6; D possibly corresponds to TRBD1 (6 bases). TRBV23-1 has ORF status, its function being uncertain. Sequencing was performed on peripheral blood mononuclear cells (PBMCs). The sequence was collected from a woman in her late teens or twenties. The CDR3 DNA reads as TGCGCCAGCAGTCTTAAATCAGGGACACTCAGTAATTCACCCCTCCACTTT. Protein product: CASSLKSGTLSNSPLHF.